The present T cell receptor beta chain was sequenced within a study of CD8 T cells in Susac syndrome. FACS enriched CD8+ TEMRA cells, while bulk CD8+ and CD4+ were negatively isolated. Reverse transcription of roughly 0.5 to 1 ug RNA was carried out with random hexamers. The immunoSEQ assay covered 54 Vbeta and 13 Jbeta segments for CDR3. TCRdb ran MiXCR on the immunoSEQ multiplex PCR reads and lists one entry per CDR3 protein. The sample contains about 150,000 distinct CDR3 sequences, 95% of which appear only once. Germline CDR1 DFQATT, CDR2 SNEGSKA (reference sequence). This CDR3 has 14 residues. J gave up 8 bases and V 6 bases, and 13 bases lay outside the gene matches.

The source material was CD8+ T cells from PBMCs. The chain is built from TRBV20-1 and TRBJ2-3; 8 bases line up with TRBD2. The TCR sequence derives from a human donor with multiple sclerosis. CDR3 amino acids: CSAPGGPNHGTQYF. The CDR3 DNA reads as TGCAGTGCACCGGGGGGGCCAAATCACGGTACGCAGTATTTT.